The source of this TCR beta chain is a study of blood T cells in healthy people across ages. The authors ran a second PCR of about 7 to 11 cycles using a sample-barcoded 5' primer and a J-beta primer mix. TCRdb reanalysed the 5' RACE reads using MiXCR and keeps one entry per CDR3 protein. The sample has roughly 1,000,000 distinct CDR3 sequences, under 30% seen once; the top ten hold approximately 0.71%. This CDR3 contains 15 residues. The ends were cut back, 1 base at V and 5 bases at J, with 14 bases in the middle. In germline, CDR1 is LNHNV, CDR2 YYDKDF (reference sequence). These sequences were also reported in another study, on T cells of mothers and their children. From that paper: Using the M1S primer, the second PCR added sample barcodes along with 2-4 random nucleotides. Thymic selection molds TCR recombination output in a comparable way in related and unrelated pairs.

The clonotype was recovered from a girl aged 2 to 10 in good health. The chain recombines TRBV15 with TRBJ2-5; D unresolved. What was sequenced was blood. CDR3 sequence (DNA): TGTGCCACCAGCAGAGTGGTTAGAAACCCGGAGACCCAGTACTTC. Amino acids: CATSRVVRNPETQYF. The full variable domain, with the rest looked up from reference TRBV15 and TRBJ2-5, is DAMVIQNPRYQVTQFGKPVTLSCSQTLNHNVMYWYQQKSSQAPKLLFHYYDKDFNNEADTPDNFQSRRPNTSFCFLDIRSPGLGDTAMYLCATSRVVRNPETQYFGPGTRLLVL.